These 17 T cell receptor beta chains were all obtained from the same sample, sequenced in a study of shared clonotypes between healthy human individuals (dated by TCRdb to the early 2020s). Receptors were amplified or captured by the immunoSEQ multiplex PCR assay. What TCRdb holds here is the immuneACCESS table cut down to in-frame rearrangements. Part of the clones is not present; checked against another copy, under half of the missing clones reflect an unresolved V gene, and the others are unexplained. This sample gives 2,500,000 or so clones in total; approximately 92% of them show up just once. Of the sample, over 0.12% falls within the top ten clones. Sequencing was done on a sample of naive CD4+ T cells sorted from blood. What the cell subset or site label conveys for this sample: CD45RA+ positively selected. Receptors were obtained from a young man in good health.

The chain joins TRBV28 to TRBJ2-5; 8 positions agree with TRBD1. This CDR3 spans 14 amino acids. The germline gives CDR1 MDHEN, CDR2 SYDVKM. With V trimmed by 7 bases and J by 2 bases, 6 bases remained unmatched. The CDR3, as DNA: TGTGCCAGCAATCAGGGGGCTGGGCAAGAGACCCAGTACTTC. It is translated as CASNQGAGQETQYF.

This clone was observed a handful of times. The CDR3 loop is CASSLDRGFYNEQFF. The CDR3 coding sequence is TGTGCCAGCAGCTTAGACAGGGGGTTTTACAATGAGCAGTTCTTC. This rearrangement joins TRBV7-9 to TRBJ2-1, with TRBD1 identical over 8 bases. The V segment lost 1 base and the J segment 4 bases; nucleotides outside the gene matches: 3. The CDR3 covers 15 residues. Germline lookup yields CDR1 SEHNR and CDR2 FQNEAQ (reference sequence).

The rearrangement uses TRBV10-2 and TRBJ2-2, with TRBD1 matching 8 bases. CDR3 size: 13 residues. Germline CDR1 WSHSY, CDR2 SAAADI. V dropped 6 bases and J dropped 7; count of bases not matched to a gene: 4. The CDR3 spells CASRDRVVGELFF. The CDR3, as DNA: TGCGCCAGCAGGGACAGGGTGGTCGGGGAGCTGTTTTTT.

V gene TRBV19 combines with J gene TRBJ2-1, with TRBD1 as a possible D gene (5 bases). The V and J ends lost 3 bases and 6 bases respectively, with 12 bases between them. CDR3 length: 14 residues. Looked up from germline, CDR1 is LNHDA and CDR2 is SQIVND (reference sequence). CDR3 amino acids: CASSMGQDTNEQFF. The CDR3 DNA follows: TGTGCCAGTAGTATGGGGCAGGATACCAATGAGCAGTTCTTC.

V and J are TRBV5-1 and TRBJ2-3; no clear D. The CDR3 has 14 amino acids. V lost 4 bases and J lost 6, with 15 bases in between. Germline V gene data show CDR1 as SGHRS and CDR2 as YFSETQ. CDR3 sequence (DNA): TGCGCCAGCAGCCCTAATAACCTACCTGATACGCAGTATTTT. It codes for CASSPNNLPDTQYF.

About this clone: The identical CDR3 is also encoded by other nucleotide sequences in the sample. This chain uses TRBV9 with TRBJ1-5, with TRBD1 as a possible D gene (5 bases). Germline CDR1 is SGDLS and CDR2 is YYNGEE. V was cut by 0 bases and J by 5 bases, with 9 bases left in between. The CDR3 is 14 amino acids. The CDR3 loop is CASSVEGGDQPQHF. For the CDR3, the DNA is TGTGCCAGCAGCGTAGAGGGAGGGGATCAGCCCCAGCATTTT.

The gene calls are TRBV30 and TRBJ2-7; D not certain. The CDR3 is 13 residues long. Germline assignment: CDR1 GTSNPN and CDR2 SVGIG (reference sequence). The V end was cut by 5 bases, the J end by 0 bases, with 11 bases between. The DNA of the CDR3 is TGTGCCTGGCGTAGACATCCCTCCTACGAGCAGTACTTC. Translated, it gives CAWRRHPSYEQYF.

V gene TRBV28 combines with J gene TRBJ2-1; weak D call: TRBD1 (6 bases). V shed 3 bases and J shed 2 bases, with 11 bases lying between them. Germline loops: CDR1 MDHEN, CDR2 SYDVKM. The CDR3 has 15 amino acids. Here the CDR3 reads CASSFAGETYNEQFF. The CDR3 bases are TGTGCCAGCAGTTTTGCAGGGGAGACCTACAATGAGCAGTTCTTC.

The chain is built from TRBV15 and TRBJ1-2; 8 positions agree with TRBD1. The V gene's germline CDR1 is LNHNV and CDR2 YYDKDF (reference sequence). The CDR3 sequence is 15 residues long. The V gene end was trimmed by 0 bases and the J gene end by 5 bases; junction bases not matched to a gene: 5. This CDR3 is CATSREQGEIYGYTF. In DNA form, the CDR3 reads TGTGCCACCAGCAGAGAACAGGGGGAGATTTATGGCTACACCTTC.

The chain couples TRBV5-1 to TRBJ2-3; TRBD2 is a possible D gene (6 bases). Per the germline V gene, CDR1 is SGHRS and CDR2 is YFSETQ. V dropped 3 bases and J dropped 5 bases, with 22 bases sitting between them. The CDR3 totals 17 residues. The CDR3 nucleotides read TGCGCCAGCAGCTCGTTGGGGGGAGCGACAATTGGAGATACGCAGTATTTT. It yields the protein CASSSLGGATIGDTQYF.

The CDR3 here is CASSLEPEQDNEQFF. As DNA, the CDR3 is TGTGCCAGCAGCTTAGAACCGGAACAGGACAATGAGCAGTTCTTC. The J gene is TRBJ2-1, the V gene TRBV7-6, with D perhaps TRBD1 (5 bases). Between the trimmed V and J ends, which lost 1 base and 5 bases, there was a span of 12 bases. CDR3 length: 15 amino acids. Germline V gene data show CDR1 as SGHVS and CDR2 as FNYEAQ.

The chain combines TRBV5-1 with TRBJ2-5, with D perhaps given as TRBD1 or TRBD2 (5 bases each). The ends were cut back, 4 bases at V and 4 bases at J, with 17 bases in the middle. Germline V lookup: CDR1 SGHRS, CDR2 YFSETQ. The CDR3 loop spans 15 amino acids. In nucleotides, the CDR3 is TGCGCCAGCAGCACCTCCGGGACCCAGGGAGAGACCCAGTACTTC. This codes for CASSTSGTQGETQYF.

J is TRBJ1-5 and V is TRBV19, with 8 bases matching TRBD1. With 6 bases clipped from V and 5 bases from J, the junction kept 6 bases outside the gene matches. The CDR3 sequence is 14 residues long. Germline V gene data show CDR1 as LNHDA and CDR2 as SQIVND (reference sequence). CDR3 residues: CASRVQGAHQPQHF. CDR3 nucleotide sequence: TGTGCCAGTAGGGTCCAGGGGGCACATCAGCCCCAGCATTTT.

The chain employs TRBV21-1 and TRBJ2-2; TRBD2, the D gene given by the table, was not confirmed from the DNA. TRBV21-1 is shown as a pseudogene. This CDR3 region has 15 residues. CDR3 in amino acids: CASSKSRGKTGELFF. The DNA of the CDR3 is TGTGCCAGCAGCAAATCACGGGGAAAGACCGGGGAGCTGTTTTTT.

V gene TRBV19 combines with J gene TRBJ2-3, with TRBD2 identical over 12 bases. Germline CDR1 is LNHDA and CDR2 is SQIVND (reference sequence). V lost 3 bases and J lost 5; bases outside the gene matches: 9. The CDR3 consists of 17 residues. CDR3 in amino acids: CASSIRLAGEGVDTQYF. CDR3 DNA sequence: TGTGCCAGTAGTATCCGACTAGCGGGAGAAGGGGTAGATACGCAGTATTTT. The full variable domain, with the rest looked up from reference TRBV19 and TRBJ2-3, is DGGITQSPKYLFRKEGQNVTLSCEQNLNHDAMYWYRQDPGQGLRLIYYSQIVNDFQKGDIAEGYSVSREKKESFPLTVTSAQKNPTAFYLCASSIRLAGEGVDTQYFGPGTRLTVL.

The chain employs TRBV5-4 and TRBJ2-5, with 7 bases aligning to TRBD2. Trimming cost V 4 bases and J 3 bases; bases outside gene matches: 18. Germline-derived CDR1 and CDR2 are SGHNT and YYREEE (reference sequence). This CDR3 comprises 18 residues. The CDR3 DNA sequence: TGTGCCAGCAGCCCAATAAGCAGAAATTGGACTAGGAAAGAGACCCAGTACTTC. This sequence encodes CASSPISRNWTRKETQYF.

The chain uses TRBV19 and TRBJ2-3; tentative D call: TRBD1 (5 bases). Trimming took 5 bases from V and 5 from J, leaving 14 bases between them. The CDR3 has 14 residues. CDR1 and CDR2 from the germline V gene are LNHDA and SQIVND (reference sequence). In nucleotides, the CDR3 is TGTGCCAGTAGTTTTATAGGGGTGGTAGATACGCAGTATTTT. Encoded protein: CASSFIGVVDTQYF.